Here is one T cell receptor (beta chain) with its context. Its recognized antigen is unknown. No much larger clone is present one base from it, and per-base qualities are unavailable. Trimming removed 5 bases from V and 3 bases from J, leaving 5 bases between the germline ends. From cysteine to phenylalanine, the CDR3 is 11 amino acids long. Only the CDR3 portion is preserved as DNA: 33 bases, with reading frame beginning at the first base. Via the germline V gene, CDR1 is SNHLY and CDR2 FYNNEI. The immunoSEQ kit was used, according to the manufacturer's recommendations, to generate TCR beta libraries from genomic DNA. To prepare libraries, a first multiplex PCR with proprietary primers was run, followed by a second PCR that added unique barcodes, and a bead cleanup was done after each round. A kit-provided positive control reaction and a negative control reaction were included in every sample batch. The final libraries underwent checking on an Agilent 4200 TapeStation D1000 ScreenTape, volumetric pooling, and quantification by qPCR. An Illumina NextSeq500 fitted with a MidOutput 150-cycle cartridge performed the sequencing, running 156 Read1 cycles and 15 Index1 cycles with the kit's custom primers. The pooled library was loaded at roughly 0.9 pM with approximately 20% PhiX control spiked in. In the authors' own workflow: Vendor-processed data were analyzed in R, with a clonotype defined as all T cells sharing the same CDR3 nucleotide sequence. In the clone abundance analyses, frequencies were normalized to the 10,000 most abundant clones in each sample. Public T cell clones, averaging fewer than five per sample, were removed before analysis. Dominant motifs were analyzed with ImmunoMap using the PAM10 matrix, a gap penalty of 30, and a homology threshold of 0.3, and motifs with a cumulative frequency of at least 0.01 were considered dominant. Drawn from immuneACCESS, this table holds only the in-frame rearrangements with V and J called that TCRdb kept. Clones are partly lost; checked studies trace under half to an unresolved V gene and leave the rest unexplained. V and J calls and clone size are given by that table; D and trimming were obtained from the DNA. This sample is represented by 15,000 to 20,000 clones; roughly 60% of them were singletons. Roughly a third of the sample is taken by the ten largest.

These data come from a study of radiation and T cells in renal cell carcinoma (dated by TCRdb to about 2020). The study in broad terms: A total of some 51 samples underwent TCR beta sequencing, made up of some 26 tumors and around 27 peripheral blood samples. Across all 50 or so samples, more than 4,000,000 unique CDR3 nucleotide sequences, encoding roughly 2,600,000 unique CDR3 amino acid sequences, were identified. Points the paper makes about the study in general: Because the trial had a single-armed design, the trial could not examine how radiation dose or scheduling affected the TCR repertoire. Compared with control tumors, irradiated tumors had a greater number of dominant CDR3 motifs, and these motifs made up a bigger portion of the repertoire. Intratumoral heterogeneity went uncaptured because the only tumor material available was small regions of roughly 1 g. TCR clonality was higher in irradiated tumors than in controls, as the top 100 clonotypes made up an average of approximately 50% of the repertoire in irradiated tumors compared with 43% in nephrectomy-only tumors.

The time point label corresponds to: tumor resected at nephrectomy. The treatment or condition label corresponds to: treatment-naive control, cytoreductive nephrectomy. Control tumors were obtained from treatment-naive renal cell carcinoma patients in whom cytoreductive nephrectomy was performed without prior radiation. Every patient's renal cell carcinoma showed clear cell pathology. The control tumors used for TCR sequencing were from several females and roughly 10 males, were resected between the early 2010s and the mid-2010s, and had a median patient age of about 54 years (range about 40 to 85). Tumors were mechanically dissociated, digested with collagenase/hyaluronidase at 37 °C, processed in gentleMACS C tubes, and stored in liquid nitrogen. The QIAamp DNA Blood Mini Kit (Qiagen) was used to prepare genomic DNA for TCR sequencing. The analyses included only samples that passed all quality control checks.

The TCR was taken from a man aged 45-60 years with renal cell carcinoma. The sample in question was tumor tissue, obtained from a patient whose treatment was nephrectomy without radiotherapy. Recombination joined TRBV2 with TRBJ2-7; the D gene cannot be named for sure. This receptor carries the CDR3 CASSQYYEQYF. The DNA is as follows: TGTGCCAGCAGTCAGTACTACGAGCAGTACTTC.